The 13 T cell receptor beta chains presented below share a single source sample, sequenced in a study of shared clonotypes between healthy human individuals. Using immunoSEQ multiplex PCR, the repertoire was profiled, and TCRdb retains in-frame clones only, with some absent. The table records some 900,000 clones, 76% of them present only once. Sequencing was carried out using memory CD4+ T cells sorted from blood. This sample's subset: CD45RA-negative fraction. The receptors stem from a young man in good health.

The genes are TRBV5-1 and TRBJ2-7, with TRBD1 matching over 10 bases. Germline V gene data show CDR1 as SGHRS and CDR2 as YFSETQ. The V segment lost 1 base and the J segment 5 bases; nucleotides outside the gene matches: 12. The CDR3 covers 17 residues. CDR3 nucleotides: TGCGCCAGCAGCTTGATCCCTGTAGGGACAGGGGCCCACGAGCAGTACTTC. Encoded protein: CASSLIPVGTGAHEQYF.

The chain combines TRBV5-1 with TRBJ2-3, with TRBD2 matching 12 bases. V trimming: 3 bases; J trimming: 2 bases; junction bases outside the gene matches: 1. This CDR3 spans 15 amino acids. Germline CDR1 is SGHRS and CDR2 is YFSETQ. The chain's CDR3 is CASSWTSGTTDTQYF. The CDR3 DNA reads as TGCGCCAGCAGCTGGACTAGCGGGACCACAGATACGCAGTATTTT.

In DNA, the CDR3 is TGTGCCTGGATTCAGGCTGAGGAGGGCTACACCTTC. It is translated as CAWIQAEEGYTF. The chain carries TRBV30 and TRBJ1-2; D remains ambiguous. V was trimmed by 4 bases and J by 8 bases, leaving 14 bases between them. This CDR3 comprises 12 residues. Germline V gene data show CDR1 as GTSNPN and CDR2 as SVGIG (reference sequence).

For the CDR3, the DNA is TGCACCAGCAGCCAAGTGTCCAGTCGGGACGGTCGGAAGCGCACAGATACGCAGTATTTT. This translates into CTSSQVSSRDGRKRTDTQYF. The chain combines TRBV1 with TRBJ2-3. TRBV1 is termed a pseudogene. The CDR3 runs 20 residues.

The rearrangement joins TRBV10-3 to TRBJ2-7, with 10 bases identical to TRBD2. From germline, CDR1 is ENHRY and CDR2 SYGVKD. Unmatched junction bases numbered 5, after V lost 4 bases and J lost 2 bases. The CDR3 spans 15 residues. The CDR3 reads CAISGALAGAYEQYF. CDR3 nucleotides: TGTGCCATCAGTGGAGCTCTAGCGGGGGCCTACGAGCAGTACTTC.

This chain uses TRBV6-6 with TRBJ2-4, with a possible D match to TRBD2 (6 bases). This CDR3 spans 12 amino acids. V lost 6 bases and J lost 6, with 9 bases in between. Germline V lookup: CDR1 MNHNY, CDR2 SVGAGI (reference sequence). The CDR3 coding sequence is TGTGCCAGCAGGGAGGAGGGAAACATTCAGTACTTC. Translated: CASREEGNIQYF.

V usage is TRBV5-1 and J usage is TRBJ2-3; weak D call: TRBD1 (5 bases). Germline CDR1 SGHRS, CDR2 YFSETQ. This CDR3 has 17 residues. V was cut by 2 bases and J by 0 bases, with 16 bases left in between. In nucleotides, the CDR3 is TGCGCCAGCAGCTTCTCGTCAACAGGAATAAGCACAGATACGCAGTATTTT. Amino acid sequence: CASSFSSTGISTDTQYF. Filled out from reference TRBV5-1 and TRBJ2-3, the complete variable domain reads KAGVTQTPRYLIKTRGQQVTLSCSPISGHRSVSWYQQTPGQGLQFLFEYFSETQRNKGNFPGRFSGRQFSNSRSEMNVSTLELGDSALYLCASSFSSTGISTDTQYFGPGTRLTVL.

The chain recombines TRBV18 with TRBJ2-7; the D is unclear. The CDR3 loop spans 13 amino acids. With 0 bases removed from V and 3 bases from J, the gap between germline ends came to 6 bases. The germline gives CDR1 KGHSH, CDR2 LQKENI. Written as DNA, the CDR3 is TGTGCCAGCTCACCACCTACAAGCTACGAGCAGTACTTC. It is translated as CASSPPTSYEQYF.

This clone was counted ten times or more. V is TRBV4-3 and J is TRBJ1-2, with 9 bases fitting TRBD1. The germline gives CDR1 LGHNA, CDR2 YSLEER. The CDR3 loop spans 15 amino acids. The trim removed 4 bases at V and 5 bases at J, leaving 8 bases unmatched. CDR3: CASSLSGTGPYGYTF. The DNA of the CDR3 is TGCGCCAGCAGCCTATCCGGGACAGGGCCGTATGGCTACACCTTC.

This clone has only a few counts. The rearrangement joins TRBV29-1 to TRBJ2-7; no definite D call. Germline CDR1 reads SQVTM; CDR2 reads ANQGSEA. The germline V and J ends were trimmed by 6 bases and 2 bases, with 14 bases remaining between them. The CDR3 length is 13 residues. CDR3 sequence: CSVYPGPTYEQYF. CDR3 sequence (DNA): TGCAGCGTCTACCCCGGGCCGACCTACGAGCAGTACTTC.

This clone has just a few counts. The J gene is TRBJ1-6, the V gene TRBV30; D not resolved. The CDR3 sequence is 13 residues long. CDR1 is GTSNPN and CDR2 is SVGIG in the germline V gene (reference sequence). V was trimmed by 3 bases and J by 3 bases, leaving 6 bases between them. The CDR3 spells CAWRFFYNSPLHF. The CDR3 DNA follows: TGTGCCTGGAGGTTTTTCTATAATTCACCCCTCCACTTT.

The chain employs TRBV29-1 and TRBJ1-5, with D hard to call. The CDR3 is made up of 13 amino acids. Trimming pared 2 bases from V and 0 bases from J, leaving 5 bases between. Germline CDR1 is SQVTM and CDR2 is ANQGSEA. The CDR3 loop reads CSVETGSNQPQHF. As DNA, the CDR3 is TGCAGCGTTGAAACGGGTAGCAATCAGCCCCAGCATTTT.

In this sample, this clone turned up once. This sequence joins TRBV11-2 and TRBJ2-1; D not resolved. V was cut by 2 bases and J by 7 bases, with 9 bases left in between. CDR1 is SGHAT, CDR2 FQNNGV, per germline. This CDR3 has 13 residues. CDR3 sequence (DNA): TGTGCCAGCAGCTTATTGTTCGCGAATGAGCAGTTCTTC. Protein sequence: CASSLLFANEQFF. Based on the CDR3 plus reference TRBV11-2 and TRBJ2-1, the full variable domain is EAGVAQSPRYKIIEKRQSVAFWCNPISGHATLYWYQQILGQGPKLLIQFQNNGVVDDSQLPKDRFSAERLKGVDSTLKIQPAKLEDSAVYLCASSLLFANEQFFGPGTRLTVL.